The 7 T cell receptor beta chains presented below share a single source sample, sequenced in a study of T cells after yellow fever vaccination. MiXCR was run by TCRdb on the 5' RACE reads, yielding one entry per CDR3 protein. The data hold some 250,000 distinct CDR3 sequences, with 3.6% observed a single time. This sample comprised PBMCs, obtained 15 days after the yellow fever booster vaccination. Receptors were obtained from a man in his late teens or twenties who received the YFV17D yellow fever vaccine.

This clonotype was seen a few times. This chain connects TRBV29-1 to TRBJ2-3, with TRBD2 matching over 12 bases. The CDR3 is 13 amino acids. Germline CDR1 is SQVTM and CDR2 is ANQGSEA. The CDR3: CSLLAGGGDTQYF. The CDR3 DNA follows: TGCAGTCTCCTAGCGGGGGGGGGAGATACGCAGTATTTT.

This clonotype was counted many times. In nucleotides, the CDR3 is TGTGCCAGCAGCGTTTCCCCCCGGGGCTATGGCTACACCTTC. It encodes CASSVSPRGYGYTF. J is TRBJ1-2 and V is TRBV7-3; no clear D. This CDR3 has 14 residues. V was shortened by 5 bases and J by 4 bases, with 14 bases between the two germline ends. Germline V gene data show CDR1 as SGHTA and CDR2 as FQGTGA.

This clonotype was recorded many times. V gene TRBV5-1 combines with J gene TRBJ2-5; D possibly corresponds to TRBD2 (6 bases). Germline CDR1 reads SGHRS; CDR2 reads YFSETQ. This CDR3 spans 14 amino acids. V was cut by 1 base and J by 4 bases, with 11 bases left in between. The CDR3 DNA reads TGCGCCAGCAGCTTGACTGGGCGGGGAGAGACCCAGTACTTC. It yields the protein CASSLTGRGETQYF.

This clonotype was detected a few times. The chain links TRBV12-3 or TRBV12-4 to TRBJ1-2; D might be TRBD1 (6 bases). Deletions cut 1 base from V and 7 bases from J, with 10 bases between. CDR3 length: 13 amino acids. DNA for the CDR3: TGTGCCAGCAGTTTAGAAAACAGGGTTGGCTACACCTTC. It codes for CASSLENRVGYTF.

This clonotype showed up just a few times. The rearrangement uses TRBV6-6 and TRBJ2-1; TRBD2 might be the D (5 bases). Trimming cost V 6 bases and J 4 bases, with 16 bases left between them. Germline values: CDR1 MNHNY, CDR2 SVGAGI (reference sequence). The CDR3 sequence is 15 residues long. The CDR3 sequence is CASSPSRRRYNEQFF. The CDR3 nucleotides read TGTGCCAGCAGCCCCTCGCGGCGGAGGTACAATGAGCAGTTCTTC.

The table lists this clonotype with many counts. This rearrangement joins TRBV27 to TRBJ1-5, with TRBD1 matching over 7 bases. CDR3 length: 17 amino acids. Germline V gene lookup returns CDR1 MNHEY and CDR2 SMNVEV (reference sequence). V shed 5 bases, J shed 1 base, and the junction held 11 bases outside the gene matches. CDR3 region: CASSPRDSSRSNQPQHF. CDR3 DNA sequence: TGTGCCAGCAGTCCACGGGACAGTTCGAGGAGCAATCAGCCCCAGCATTTT.

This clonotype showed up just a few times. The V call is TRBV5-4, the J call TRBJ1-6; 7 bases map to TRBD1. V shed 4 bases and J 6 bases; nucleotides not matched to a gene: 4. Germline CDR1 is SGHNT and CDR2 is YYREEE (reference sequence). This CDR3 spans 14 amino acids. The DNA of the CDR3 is TGTGCCAGCAGCCAGGGACAGTTTAATTCACCCCTCCACTTT. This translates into CASSQGQFNSPLHF.